The rows below give T cell receptor beta chains drawn from one sample of a study of T cell repertoires in cytomegalovirus infection. For these receptors, no antigen is known. A single record per CDR3 protein comes from TCRdb applying MiXCR to the reads. The sample shows hundreds of thousands of distinct CDR3 sequences, 32% of them seen only once. Sample: cultured CD8+ T cells from PBMCs, taken from culture after CMV antigen stimulation. The receptors shown here come from a human donor in good health (CMV status not recorded). Some clones in this sample may be carry-over from other donors' samples. Each CDR3 is given with its conserved first and last residue. A D gene is named only where the DNA matches it firmly. Not all rows give a size; the values are once, few, many and, for expanded clones, a class.

TRBD2,TRBV6-2/TRBV6-3,few,CASFAGRGGYNEQFF
NA,TRBV24-1,few,CATSTETGNYGYTF
NA,TRBV7-6,NA,CASSRRDKSGNTIYF
NA,TRBV12-3/TRBV12-4,few,CASQPRDSYTGELFF
TRBD1,TRBV10-3,few,CAISVYRGENYGYTF
NA,TRBV7-6,few,CASSSGNKNTEAFF
NA,TRBV10-3,NA,CTISDNRDYEQYF
TRBD1,TRBV10-3,NA,CAIRGTGWDEQFF
NA,TRBV25-1,NA,CASSELGNQTEKRYF
NA,TRBV4-1,once,CASSHHRDGGIPEQFF
NA,TRBV4-1,NA,CASSQKTQSGEQFF
NA,TRBV6-1,many,CASSEETGLYGYTF
NA,TRBV4-1,NA,CASSQEGRQYF
NA,TRBV7-9,NA,CASSLETPKETQYF
TRBD2,TRBV24-1,NA,CATSASRGGSTDTQYF
TRBD2,TRBV7-9,many,CASSTGTSGTYEQYF
NA,TRBV20-1,few,CSALTGGGYGYTF
TRBD2,TRBV7-6,NA,CASSFRLAGGVDEQFF
TRBD1,TRBV6-5,few,CASSYSPDRMTTNEKLFF
NA,TRBV6-5,few,CATSRGDYYGETQYF
NA,TRBV7-9,NA,CASSIGAYSSYNEQFF
NA,TRBV19,NA,CASSIGRPANTEAFF